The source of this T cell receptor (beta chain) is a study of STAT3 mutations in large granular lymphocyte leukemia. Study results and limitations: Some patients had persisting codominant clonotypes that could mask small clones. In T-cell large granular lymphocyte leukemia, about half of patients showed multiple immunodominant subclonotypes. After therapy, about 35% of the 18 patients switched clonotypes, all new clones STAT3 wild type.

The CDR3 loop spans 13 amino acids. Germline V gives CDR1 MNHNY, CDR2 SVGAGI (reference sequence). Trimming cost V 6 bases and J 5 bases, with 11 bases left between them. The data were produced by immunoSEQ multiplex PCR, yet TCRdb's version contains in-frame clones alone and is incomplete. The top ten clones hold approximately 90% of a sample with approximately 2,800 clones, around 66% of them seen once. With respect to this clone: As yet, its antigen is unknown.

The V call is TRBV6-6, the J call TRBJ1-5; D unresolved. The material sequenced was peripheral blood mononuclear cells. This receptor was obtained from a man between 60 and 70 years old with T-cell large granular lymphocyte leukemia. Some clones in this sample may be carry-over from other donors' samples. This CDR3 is CASRFNPYQPQHF. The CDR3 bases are TGTGCCAGCAGGTTCAATCCGTATCAGCCCCAGCATTTT.